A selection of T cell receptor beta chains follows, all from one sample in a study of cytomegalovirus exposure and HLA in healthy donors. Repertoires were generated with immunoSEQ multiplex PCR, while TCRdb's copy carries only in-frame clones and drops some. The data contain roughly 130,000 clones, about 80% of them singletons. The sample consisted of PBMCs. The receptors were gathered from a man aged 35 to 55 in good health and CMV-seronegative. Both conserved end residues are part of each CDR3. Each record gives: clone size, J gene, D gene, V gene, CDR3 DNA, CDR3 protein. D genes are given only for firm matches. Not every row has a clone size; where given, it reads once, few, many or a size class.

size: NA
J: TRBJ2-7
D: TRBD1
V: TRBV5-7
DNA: TGTGCCAGCCACATAACCGGGACAGAACTCTACGAGCAGTACTTC
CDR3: CASHITGTELYEQYF

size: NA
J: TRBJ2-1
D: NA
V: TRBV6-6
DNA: TGTGCCAGCAGTTACTCGACGGCAGGGGCCCCCAATGAGCAGTTCTTC
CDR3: CASSYSTAGAPNEQFF

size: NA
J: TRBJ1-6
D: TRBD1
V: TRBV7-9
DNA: TGTGCCAGCAGCCTCCCGGGACAGATTAATTCACCCCTCCACTTT
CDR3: CASSLPGQINSPLHF

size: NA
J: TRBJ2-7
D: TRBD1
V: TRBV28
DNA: TGTGCCAGCAGTCCAGTTGGGACAGGGAGCTCCTACGAGCAGTACTTC
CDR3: CASSPVGTGSSYEQYF

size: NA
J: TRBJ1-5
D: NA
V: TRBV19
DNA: TGTGCCAGTAGTATCAGGGGCTATAATGATCAGCCCCAGCATTTT
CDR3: CASSIRGYNDQPQHF

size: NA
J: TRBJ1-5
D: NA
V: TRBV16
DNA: TGTGCCAGCAGCCAATCGGGCGTCGAGCCCCAGCATTTT
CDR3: CASSQSGVEPQHF

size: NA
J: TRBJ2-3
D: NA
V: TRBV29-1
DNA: TGCAGCGTAGGACAGACAGATACGCAGTATTTT
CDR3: CSVGQTDTQYF

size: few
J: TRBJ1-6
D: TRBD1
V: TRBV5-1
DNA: TGCGCCAGCAGCTGGACCGGGACAGCCAATTCACCCCTCCACTTT
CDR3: CASSWTGTANSPLHF

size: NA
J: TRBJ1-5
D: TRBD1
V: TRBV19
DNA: TGTGCCAGTAGTATTTTTGGGGGACAGGGGCCAATCTTTAGCAATCAGCCCCAGCATTTT
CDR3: CASSIFGGQGPIFSNQPQHF

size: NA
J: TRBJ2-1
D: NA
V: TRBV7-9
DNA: TGTGCCAGCACCTCCCGGTCAGGAATCTCCTACAATGAGCAGTTCTTC
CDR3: CASTSRSGISYNEQFF

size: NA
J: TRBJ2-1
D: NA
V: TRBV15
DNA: TGTGCCACCAGCAGAGGGTGGGTGAGGGAGGACGATGAGCAGTTCTTC
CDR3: CATSRGWVREDDEQFF

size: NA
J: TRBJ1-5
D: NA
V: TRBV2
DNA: TGTGCCAGCAGTCTAGAGTTACGCGGTCAGCCCCAGCATTTT
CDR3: CASSLELRGQPQHF

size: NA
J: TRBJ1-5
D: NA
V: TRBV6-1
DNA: TGTGCCAGCAGTGATACGGGTTATAGCAATCAGCCCCAGCATTTT
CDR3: CASSDTGYSNQPQHF

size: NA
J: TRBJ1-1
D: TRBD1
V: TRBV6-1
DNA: TGTGCCAGCCTGTTGGACAGGATGAACACTGAAGCTTTCTTT
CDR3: CASLLDRMNTEAFF

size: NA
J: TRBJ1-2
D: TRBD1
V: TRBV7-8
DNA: TGTGCCAGCAGCTTAGCTCAATCGGGATCAGGGGGCGCCGTCAGGTCCTTC
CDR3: CASSLAQSGSGGAVRSF

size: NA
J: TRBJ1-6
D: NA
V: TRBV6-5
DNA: TGTGCCAGCAGTTACTCAATTTTGCAGGGTGATTCACCCCTCCACTTT
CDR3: CASSYSILQGDSPLHF

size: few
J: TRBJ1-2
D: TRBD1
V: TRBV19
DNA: TGTGCCAGTACCCCGACAGGGGTGGATGGCTACACCTTC
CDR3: CASTPTGVDGYTF